The 28 T cell receptor beta chains below come from one sample, sequenced in a study of blood T cell repertoires in COVID-19. Only in-frame clones appear in the TCRdb table, and some are missing; sequencing was by immunoSEQ multiplex PCR. Here the sample spans 150,000 or so clones, 86% being singletons. Specimen: PBMCs or T cells enriched from blood (not recorded which). These receptors came from a man between 50 and 59 years old who had recovered from COVID-19.

This chain connects TRBV5-4 to TRBJ2-2; D may be TRBD1 (7 bases). This CDR3 contains 15 residues. Per the germline V gene, CDR1 is SGHNT and CDR2 is YYREEE (reference sequence). V dropped 3 bases and J dropped 4 bases, with 13 bases sitting between them. The CDR3 sequence is CASSSQGGITGELFF. The CDR3 nucleotides are TGTGCCAGCAGCTCGCAGGGGGGAATCACCGGGGAGCTGTTTTTT.

CDR3 sequence (DNA): TGTGCCACCAGTGATACCAGGACTAGCGAGAGACAGGCAGATACGCAGTATTTT. It translates to CATSDTRTSERQADTQYF. The V gene is TRBV24-1, the J gene TRBJ2-3, with 9 bases fitting TRBD2. Per germline, CDR1 KGHDR and CDR2 SFDVKD. The CDR3 runs to 18 residues. V lost 3 bases and J lost 4; bases outside the gene matches: 13.

The CDR3 sequence: CASSSLIFPYGYTF. The DNA of the CDR3 is TGTGCCAGCAGTTCCTTAATATTCCCTTATGGCTACACCTTC. The rearrangement joins TRBV28 to TRBJ1-2, with D unclear. V shed 4 bases and J shed 5 bases, with 14 bases lying between them. Germline CDR1 reads MDHEN; CDR2 reads SYDVKM. The CDR3 has 14 amino acids.

The V and J genes are TRBV5-4 and TRBJ1-2; 9 bases fit TRBD1. V shed 0 bases and J 3 bases; nucleotides not matched to a gene: 6. This CDR3 contains 16 residues. Germline V lookup: CDR1 SGHNT, CDR2 YYREEE (reference sequence). CDR3 DNA: TGTGCCAGCAGCTTGGATGACAGGGGGTACTACTATGGCTACACCTTC. Translating it yields CASSLDDRGYYYGYTF.

The J gene is TRBJ2-1, the V gene TRBV11-1; D remains ambiguous. The V end lost 3 bases, the J end lost 0 bases, and 6 bases lay between the germline ends. CDR3 length equals 14 residues. Germline V gene data show CDR1 as SGHAT and CDR2 as FQDESV (reference sequence). The chain's CDR3 is CASSFTDSYNEQFF. CDR3 DNA: TGTGCCAGCAGCTTCACAGACTCCTACAATGAGCAGTTCTTC.

This clone came up a few times. The chain combines TRBV2 with TRBJ1-6, with D hard to call. The CDR3 consists of 17 residues. Germline V gene lookup returns CDR1 SNHLY and CDR2 FYNNEI. The V gene lost 3 bases and the J gene lost 0 bases, with 12 bases spanning the gap. As DNA, the CDR3 is TGTGCCAGCAGTGAGAGTTCGGGGAGCTCCTATAATTCACCCCTCCACTTT. This codes for CASSESSGSSYNSPLHF.

V and J are TRBV5-1 and TRBJ2-5; D gene unclear. The CDR3 runs 11 residues. Trimming took off 2 bases at V and 5 bases at J, with 4 bases between the two ends. Germline CDR1 SGHRS, CDR2 YFSETQ. This chain's CDR3 is CASSFSETQYF. In DNA form, the CDR3 reads TGCGCCAGCAGCTTTAGCGAGACCCAGTACTTC. The complete variable domain, with remaining parts taken from reference TRBV5-1 and TRBJ2-5, reads KAGVTQTPRYLIKTRGQQVTLSCSPISGHRSVSWYQQTPGQGLQFLFEYFSETQRNKGNFPGRFSGRQFSNSRSEMNVSTLELGDSALYLCASSFSETQYFGPGTRLLVL.

This chain connects TRBV19 to TRBJ1-1; tentative D call: TRBD1 (5 bases). Germline CDR1 is LNHDA and CDR2 is SQIVND (reference sequence). This CDR3 is 10 amino acids long. V was trimmed by 7 bases and J by 10 bases, leaving 10 bases between them. The CDR3 DNA sequence: TGTGCCAGTATCTCCGGGGGAGCTTTCTTT. This sequence encodes CASISGGAFF.

The gene calls are TRBV10-3 and TRBJ2-5; D not certain. V lost 10 bases, J lost 0 bases, and 9 bases lay in between. CDR3 length: 12 amino acids. Germline-derived CDR1 and CDR2 are ENHRY and SYGVKD. The CDR3 reads CATTDYQETQYF. The CDR3 DNA reads TGTGCCACCACTGACTACCAAGAGACCCAGTACTTC.

The table lists this clone with a count of one. This chain links TRBV14 with TRBJ1-2; 7 bases align to TRBD1. Unmatched junction bases numbered 8, after V lost 0 bases and J lost 7 bases. This CDR3 has 15 amino acids. Germline CDR1 reads SGHDN; CDR2 reads FVKESK. CDR3 nucleotide sequence: TGTGCCAGCAGCCAAGAAGGTACAGGGGCCGGTGGCTACACCTTC. Its translation is CASSQEGTGAGGYTF.

This chain uses TRBV2 with TRBJ2-7; 7 bases are shared with TRBD1. V was clipped by 0 bases and J by 6 bases; unmatched bases: 2. The CDR3 consists of 13 residues. The germline V gene encodes CDR1 SNHLY and CDR2 FYNNEI. The CDR3 region is CASSEASGGEQYV. In nucleotides, the CDR3 is TGTGCCAGCAGTGAAGCCTCAGGGGGCGAGCAGTACGTC.

The chain is built from TRBV13 and TRBJ2-1; possibly TRBD2 for D (5 bases). Germline CDR1 is PRHDT and CDR2 is FYEKMQ (reference sequence). The CDR3 has 16 amino acids. Trimming left V 5 bases short and J 4 bases short, with 18 bases between. For the CDR3, the DNA is TGTGCCAGCAGCCCGAGTTCGTACGGGAAATACAATGAGCAGTTCTTC. Translation: CASSPSSYGKYNEQFF.

This rearrangement joins TRBV7-6 to TRBJ2-1, with D possibly matching TRBD1 (6 bases). The ends were cut back, 1 base at V and 2 bases at J, with 12 bases in the middle. This CDR3 has 16 residues. CDR1 and CDR2 from the germline V gene are SGHVS and FNYEAQ. The CDR3 nucleotides are TGTGCCAGCAGCTTAGAGCAGGGGAGCGCCTACAATGAGCAGTTCTTC. Translated, it gives CASSLEQGSAYNEQFF. The variable domain in full, completed from reference TRBV7-6 and TRBJ2-1, reads GAGVSQSPRYKVTKRGQDVALRCDPISGHVSLYWYRQALGQGPEFLTYFNYEAQQDKSGLPNDRFSAERPEGSISTLTIQRTEQRDSAMYRCASSLEQGSAYNEQFFGPGTRLTVL.

This rearrangement joins TRBV7-2 to TRBJ2-4, with 8 bases matching TRBD2. The CDR3 consists of 15 residues. In germline, CDR1 is SGHTA, CDR2 FQGNSA. V was clipped by 5 bases and J by 1 base; unmatched bases: 4. CDR3 amino acids: CASSPGGPAKNIQYF. For the CDR3, the DNA is TGTGCCAGCAGCCCGGGAGGGCCGGCCAAAAACATTCAGTACTTC.

The genes are TRBV2 and TRBJ1-6; D might be TRBD1 (5 bases). The CDR3 has 14 amino acids. V dropped 6 bases and J dropped 5 bases, with 11 bases sitting between them. Germline V gene sequence: CDR1 SNHLY, CDR2 FYNNEI. In DNA, the CDR3 is TGTGCCAGCAGCAGGGTTCTTAATAATTCACCCCTCCACTTT. As protein: CASSRVLNNSPLHF. Variable domain in full (rest from reference TRBV2 and TRBJ1-6): EPEVTQTPSHQVTQMGQEVILRCVPISNHLYFYWYRQILGQKVEFLVSFYNNEISEKSEIFDDQFSVERPDGSNFTLKIRSTKLEDSAMYFCASSRVLNNSPLHFGNGTRLTVT.

The table lists this clone with a count of one. The chain recombines TRBV5-1 with TRBJ1-1; TRBD1 aligns across 8 bases. CDR1 SGHRS and CDR2 YFSETQ come from the germline V gene. The CDR3 sequence is 15 residues long. J gave up 1 base and V 4 bases, and 6 bases lay outside the gene matches. The CDR3 reads CASSRETGENTEAFF. The DNA for the CDR3 is TGCGCCAGCAGCCGGGAGACAGGGGAGAACACTGAAGCTTTCTTT.

This clone was detected only a few times. The V and J genes are TRBV11-2 and TRBJ1-1; D not certain. CDR3 length: 14 residues. Germline V lookup: CDR1 SGHAT, CDR2 FQNNGV. V was shortened by 4 bases and J by 5 bases, with 14 bases between the two germline ends. CDR3 sequence: CASSSFLGGTEAFF. DNA for the CDR3: TGTGCCAGCAGCTCTTTTCTTGGAGGAACTGAAGCTTTCTTT.

The chain is built from TRBV5-6 and TRBJ2-7, with D maybe TRBD1 (6 bases). The CDR3 has 14 residues. CDR1 and CDR2 from the germline V gene are SGHDT and YYEEEE. The V end was cut by 4 bases, the J end by 1 base, with 12 bases between. The chain's CDR3 is CASSTRDRSYEQYV. DNA of the CDR3: TGTGCCAGCAGCACGCGCGACAGGTCCTACGAGCAGTACGTC.

The CDR3 loop reads CAWRQGPSNEQFF. CDR3 sequence (DNA): TGTGCCTGGCGTCAGGGCCCCAGCAATGAGCAGTTCTTC. V usage is TRBV30 and J usage is TRBJ2-1; D possibly corresponds to TRBD1 (5 bases). Germline CDR1 and CDR2: GTSNPN and SVGIG (reference sequence). The CDR3 is made up of 13 amino acids. Trimming left V 5 bases short and J 6 bases short, with 14 bases between.

The CDR3 coding sequence is TGCAGTGGATCAGCTAATGAAAAACTGTTTTTT. It yields the protein CSGSANEKLFF. This chain uses TRBV20-1 with TRBJ1-4; no definite D call. The germline gives CDR1 DFQATT, CDR2 SNEGSKA (reference sequence). The V and J ends lost 7 bases and 3 bases respectively, with 6 bases between them. The CDR3 totals 11 residues.

This clone was counted a few times. Written as DNA, the CDR3 is TGTGCCAGCAGCCGAGCGGAGTTGAACACCGGGGAGCTGTTTTTT. It is translated as CASSRAELNTGELFF. The V and J genes are TRBV3-1 (or the pseudogene TRBV3-2) and TRBJ2-2; weak D call: TRBD2 (5 bases). CDR1 and CDR2 (germline): LGHDT, YNNKEL (reference sequence). Deletions cut 4 bases from V and 1 base from J, with 10 bases between. CDR3 length: 15 residues.

The chain couples TRBV6-6 to TRBJ1-5; perhaps TRBD1 as D (6 bases). Germline CDR1 MNHNY, CDR2 SVGAGI (reference sequence). Trimming took off 7 bases at V and 3 bases at J, with 13 bases between the two ends. This CDR3 contains 14 residues. The CDR3 sequence: CASIKQGPNQPQHF. In DNA, the CDR3 is TGTGCCAGCATTAAACAGGGCCCCAATCAGCCCCAGCATTTT.

This rearrangement joins TRBV5-1 to TRBJ2-5; TRBD1 matches 10 bases. The length of the CDR3 is 16 residues. V shed 5 bases and J 2 bases; nucleotides not matched to a gene: 9. Germline V gene sequence: CDR1 SGHRS, CDR2 YFSETQ. The CDR3 sequence is CASSSTGGAGQETQYF. The DNA for the CDR3 is TGCGCCAGCAGTTCGACAGGGGGCGCTGGGCAAGAGACCCAGTACTTC.

The chain employs TRBV28 and TRBJ2-1; tentatively, D is TRBD2 (6 bases). V was trimmed by 4 bases and J by 12 bases, leaving 13 bases between them. The CDR3 has 12 residues. Per the germline V gene, CDR1 is MDHEN and CDR2 is SYDVKM. CDR3 DNA sequence: TGTGCCAGCAGTTCGGACTACCTTGGGCAGTTCTTC. It is translated as CASSSDYLGQFF.

This clone was counted a few times. The chain recombines TRBV5-6 with TRBJ1-4, with TRBD1 matching over 10 bases. The V gene end was trimmed by 3 bases and the J gene end by 5 bases; junction bases not matched to a gene: 1. Germline values: CDR1 SGHDT, CDR2 YYEEEE. The CDR3 consists of 14 residues. CDR3 sequence: CASSWDRGNEKLFF. DNA for the CDR3: TGTGCCAGCAGCTGGGACAGGGGCAATGAAAAACTGTTTTTT.

The chain uses TRBV29-1 and TRBJ1-1, with 10 bases matching TRBD1. V lost 6 bases to trimming and J lost 2 bases; unmatched junction nucleotides: 9. The CDR3 totals 15 residues. Germline V CDR1 and CDR2: SQVTM, ANQGSEA. CDR3: CSVDRDRGGNTEAFF. As DNA, the CDR3 is TGCAGCGTAGACCGGGACAGGGGAGGTAACACTGAAGCTTTCTTT.

The chain couples TRBV5-6 to TRBJ1-1; D uncertain. V lost 4 bases, J lost 3 bases, and 13 bases lay in between. The CDR3 has 14 residues. CDR1 SGHDT and CDR2 YYEEEE come from the germline V gene. The CDR3 sequence is CASSTIGEYTEAFF. CDR3 sequence (DNA): TGTGCCAGCAGCACAATTGGGGAGTACACTGAAGCTTTCTTT.

V usage is TRBV7-3 and J usage is TRBJ2-1; 10 bases fit TRBD2. Germline trimming cut 5 bases from V and 10 bases from J; bases unmatched to any gene: 8. The CDR3 is 14 residues long. Germline CDR1 and CDR2: SGHTA and FQGTGA. DNA of the CDR3: TGTGCCAGCAGCCTTCGGACTAGCGGAAGGGAGCAGTTCTTC. It is translated as CASSLRTSGREQFF.